Listed below are T cell receptor beta chains from one sample, sequenced in a study of T cells in Graves' hyperthyroidism and ophthalmopathy. Each CDR3 protein gets one entry after TCRdb re-called the multiplex PCR reads with MiXCR. The sample comprises 300,000 to 500,000 distinct CDR3 sequences, more than 13% of which are singletons, and approximately 32% rests with the top ten. The sample comprised blood. The receptors here all came from a woman aged 25-40 years with Graves' hyperthyroidism. CDR3s include the opening cysteine and the closing phenylalanine or tryptophan. A D gene is named only where the DNA matches it firmly. Clone size appears in some rows only: once, few, many, or a class for an expanded clone.

few,TRBD1,TRBJ1-2,TRBV20-1,TGCAGTGCTAGAGCCAGGGGGTTCGACTATGGCTACACCTTC,CSARARGFDYGYTF
.,TRBD1,TRBJ1-4,TRBV7-3,TGTGCCAGCAGCGCCAGACAGGGGTCTAATGAAAAACTGTTTTTT,CASSARQGSNEKLFF
.,TRBD2,TRBJ2-1,TRBV9,TGTGCCAGCAGCGTACGCTTAGCGGGGGGGAATGAAGGCGAGCAGTTCTTC,CASSVRLAGGNEGEQFF
many,TRBD2,TRBJ2-1,TRBV20-1,TGCAGTGCTAGTCAGGCGGGAGCCCCCTACAATGAGCAGTTCTTC,CSASQAGAPYNEQFF
.,.,TRBJ2-3,TRBV28,TGTGCCAGCAGTTTGGCAGGAGATCTTAATACGCAGTATTTT,CASSLAGDLNTQYF
many,TRBD1,TRBJ2-1,TRBV7-9,TGTGCCAGCAGCTCAGGGACAGGGGGGGGATCCTACAATGAGCAGTTCTTC,CASSSGTGGGSYNEQFF
many,TRBD2,TRBJ2-5,TRBV28,TGTGCCAGCAGTTTTTTAGGACTAGAGGAAGAGACCCAGTACTTC,CASSFLGLEEETQYF
.,TRBD2,TRBJ2-1,TRBV7-3,TGTGTCAGCAGCCAAGGACTAGCGGGAGGGAATGAGCAGTTCTTC,CVSSQGLAGGNEQFF
few,.,TRBJ2-7,TRBV9,TGTGCCAGCGGCGGGACAGCTGCCTACGAGCAGTACTTC,CASGGTAAYEQYF
few,.,TRBJ2-4,TRBV20-1,TGCAGTGCTAGTGCGGTTTTGGCCAAAAACATTCAGTACTTC,CSASAVLAKNIQYF
.,TRBD2,TRBJ2-7,TRBV12-3/TRBV12-4,TGTGCCAGCAGGCGCCCGGGACTAGCGGGGGGGGGAATCTACGAGCAGTACTTC,CASRRPGLAGGGIYEQYF
.,.,TRBJ1-4,TRBV5-1,TGCGCCAGCAGCTTGGGGACAACATTGGATGAAAAACTGTTTTTT,CASSLGTTLDEKLFF
.,TRBD2,TRBJ2-3,TRBV2,TGTGCCAGCAGTGAATTTTCTCTAGCGGGGGGGGCAGATACGCAGTATTTT,CASSEFSLAGGADTQYF
.,.,TRBJ1-1,TRBV2,TGTGCCAGCAGTGGGACAGAAGGGATCACTGAAGCTTTCTTT,CASSGTEGITEAFF
many,.,TRBJ1-1,TRBV27,TGTGCCAGCAGTCATTCGGCAGGGATGAACACTGAAGCTTTCTTT,CASSHSAGMNTEAFF
many,TRBD2,TRBJ2-1,TRBV20-1,TGCAGTGCCCCGGGAGGAGGCTCCTACAATGAGCAGTTCTTC,CSAPGGGSYNEQFF
few,.,TRBJ2-7,TRBV2,TGTGCCAGCAGGCCACAGGGGGGACTAGACGAGCAGTACTTC,CASRPQGGLDEQYF
.,TRBD2,TRBJ2-1,TRBV7-6,TGTGCCAGCAGCTTAGAGCTTTCTAGCGGGAGCGCCTACAATGAGCAGTTCTTC,CASSLELSSGSAYNEQFF
few,.,TRBJ2-3,TRBV6-1,TGTGCCAGCAGTGAGGATCAGGGTATGGGTGGTCGTACGCAGTATTTT,CASSEDQGMGGRTQYF
many,TRBD2,TRBJ2-7,TRBV3-1,TGTGCCAGCAGCAAAGGCGGGGGGAACTACGAGCAGTACTTC,CASSKGGGNYEQYF
many,TRBD2,TRBJ2-3,TRBV11-3,TGTGCCAGCAGCGACGGGACTAGCGGGAAGGCAGATACGCAGTATTTT,CASSDGTSGKADTQYF
few,TRBD2,TRBJ2-1,TRBV12-3/TRBV12-4,TGTGCCAGCAGTTTGCTAGCGGGAGATAGTGAGCAGTTCTTC,CASSLLAGDSEQFF
.,.,TRBJ2-2,TRBV6-1,TGTGCCAGCAGAGAGGGAACCGGGGAGCTGTTTTTT,CASREGTGELFF
.,TRBD1,TRBJ1-2,TRBV5-6,TGTGCCGGCAGCGGCACAGGGGGCGGCTATGGCTACACCTTC,CAGSGTGGGYGYTF
many,TRBD2,TRBJ2-3,TRBV7-8,TGTGCCAGCAGCTTAGTACTCGTGTTGAGGGAGGGCCCCACAGATACGCAGTATTTT,CASSLVLVLREGPTDTQYF
.,.,TRBJ2-3,TRBV9,TGTGCCAGCAGCGCAAGTAGCGAGGCTAGCACAGATACGCAGTATTTT,CASSASSEASTDTQYF